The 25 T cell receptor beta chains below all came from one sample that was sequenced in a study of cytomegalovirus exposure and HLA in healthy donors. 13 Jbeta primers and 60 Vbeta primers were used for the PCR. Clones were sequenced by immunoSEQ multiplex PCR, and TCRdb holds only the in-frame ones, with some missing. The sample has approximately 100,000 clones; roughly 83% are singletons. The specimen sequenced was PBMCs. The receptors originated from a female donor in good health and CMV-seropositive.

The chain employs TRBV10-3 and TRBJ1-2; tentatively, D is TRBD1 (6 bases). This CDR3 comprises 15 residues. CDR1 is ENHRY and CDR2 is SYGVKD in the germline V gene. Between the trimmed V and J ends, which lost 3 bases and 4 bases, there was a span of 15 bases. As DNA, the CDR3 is TGTGCCATCAGTGACCAGGACAGCCCGGTCTATGGCTACACCTTC. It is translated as CAISDQDSPVYGYTF.

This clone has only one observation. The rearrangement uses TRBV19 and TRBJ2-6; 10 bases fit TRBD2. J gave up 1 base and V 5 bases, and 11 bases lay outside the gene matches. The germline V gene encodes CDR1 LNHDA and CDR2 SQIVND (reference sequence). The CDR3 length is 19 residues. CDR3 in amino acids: CASSSSGTSDWSGANVLTF. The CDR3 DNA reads TGTGCCAGTAGTTCGTCCGGGACTAGCGATTGGTCTGGGGCCAACGTCCTGACTTTC.

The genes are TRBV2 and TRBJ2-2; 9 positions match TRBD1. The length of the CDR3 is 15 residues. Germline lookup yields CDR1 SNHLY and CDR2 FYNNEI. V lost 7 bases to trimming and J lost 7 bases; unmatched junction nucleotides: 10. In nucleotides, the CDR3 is TGTGCCAGCAAGACCCGACAGGGGGGGAGCGGGGAGCTGTTTTTT. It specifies CASKTRQGGSGELFF. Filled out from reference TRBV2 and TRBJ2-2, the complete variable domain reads EPEVTQTPSHQVTQMGQEVILRCVPISNHLYFYWYRQILGQKVEFLVSFYNNEISEKSEIFDDQFSVERPDGSNFTLKIRSTKLEDSAMYFCASKTRQGGSGELFFGEGSRLTVL.

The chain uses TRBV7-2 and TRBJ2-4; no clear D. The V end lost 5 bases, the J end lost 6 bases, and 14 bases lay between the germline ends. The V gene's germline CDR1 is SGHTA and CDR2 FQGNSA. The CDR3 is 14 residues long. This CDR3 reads CASSPRPLGNIQYF. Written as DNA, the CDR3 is TGTGCCAGCAGCCCCAGGCCGCTCGGAAACATTCAGTACTTC.

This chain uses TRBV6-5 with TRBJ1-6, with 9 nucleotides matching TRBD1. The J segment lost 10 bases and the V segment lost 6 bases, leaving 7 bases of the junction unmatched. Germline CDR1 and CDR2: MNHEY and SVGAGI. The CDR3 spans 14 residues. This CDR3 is CASRGGQGGSPLHF. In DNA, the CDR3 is TGTGCCAGCAGGGGGGGACAGGGCGGGTCACCCCTCCACTTT.

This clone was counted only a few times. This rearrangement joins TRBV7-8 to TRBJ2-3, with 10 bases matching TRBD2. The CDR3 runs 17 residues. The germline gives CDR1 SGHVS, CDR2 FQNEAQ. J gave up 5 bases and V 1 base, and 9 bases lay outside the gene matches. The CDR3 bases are TGTGCCAGCAGCTTAGTTCGGCTAGCGGGGGAGGAAGATACGCAGTATTTT. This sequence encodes CASSLVRLAGEEDTQYF. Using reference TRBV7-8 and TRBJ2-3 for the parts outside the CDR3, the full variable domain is GAGVSQSPRYKVAKRGQDVALRCDPISGHVSLFWYQQALGQGPEFLTYFQNEAQLDKSGLPSDRFFAERPEGSVSTLKIQRTQQEDSAVYLCASSLVRLAGEEDTQYFGPGTRLTVL.

CDR3 protein: CASSLPSTDTQYF. The CDR3 nucleotides read TGTGCCAGCAGCCTCCCTAGCACAGATACGCAGTATTTT. V usage is TRBV7-9 and J usage is TRBJ2-3; no reliable D call. Trimming cost V 5 bases and J 0 bases, with 6 bases left between them. This CDR3 comprises 13 residues. Germline assignment: CDR1 SEHNR and CDR2 FQNEAQ (reference sequence).

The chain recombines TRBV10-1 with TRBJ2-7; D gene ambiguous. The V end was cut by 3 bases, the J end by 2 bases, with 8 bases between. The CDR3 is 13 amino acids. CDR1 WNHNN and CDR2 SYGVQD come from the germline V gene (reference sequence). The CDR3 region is CASSDPSAYEQYF. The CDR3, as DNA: TGCGCCAGCAGTGACCCCTCAGCCTACGAGCAGTACTTC.

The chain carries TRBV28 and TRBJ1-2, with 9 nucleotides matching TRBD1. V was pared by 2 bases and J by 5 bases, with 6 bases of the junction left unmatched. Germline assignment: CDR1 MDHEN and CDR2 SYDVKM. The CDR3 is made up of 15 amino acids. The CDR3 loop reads CASSLSDRGSYGYTF. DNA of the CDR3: TGTGCCAGCAGTTTAAGCGACAGGGGGAGTTATGGCTACACCTTC.

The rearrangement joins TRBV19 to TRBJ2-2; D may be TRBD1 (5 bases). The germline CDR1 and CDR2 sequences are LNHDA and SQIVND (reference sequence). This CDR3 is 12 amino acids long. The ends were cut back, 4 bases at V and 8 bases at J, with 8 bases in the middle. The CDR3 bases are TGTGCCAGTAGTACTGGGGCTGGGGAGCTGTTTTTT. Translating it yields CASSTGAGELFF.

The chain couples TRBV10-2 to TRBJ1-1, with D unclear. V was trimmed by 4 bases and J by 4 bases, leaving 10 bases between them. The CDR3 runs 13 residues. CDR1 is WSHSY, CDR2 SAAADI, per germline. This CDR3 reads CASSGGPGTEAFF. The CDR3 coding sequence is TGCGCCAGCAGTGGAGGGCCGGGCACTGAAGCTTTCTTT.

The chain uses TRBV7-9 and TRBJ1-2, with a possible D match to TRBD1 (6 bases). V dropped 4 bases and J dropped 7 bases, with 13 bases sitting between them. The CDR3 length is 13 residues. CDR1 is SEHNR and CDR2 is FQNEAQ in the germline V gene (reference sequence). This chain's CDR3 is CASSSRGTFGYTF. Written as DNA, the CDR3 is TGTGCCAGCAGCTCCAGGGGCACATTTGGCTACACCTTC.

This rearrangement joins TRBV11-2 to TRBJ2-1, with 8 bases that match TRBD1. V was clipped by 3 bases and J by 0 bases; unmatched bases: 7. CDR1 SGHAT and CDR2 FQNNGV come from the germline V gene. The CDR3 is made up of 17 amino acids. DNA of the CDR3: TGTGCCAGCAGCTTCCAAATGGGGACAGGCTCCTACAATGAGCAGTTCTTC. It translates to CASSFQMGTGSYNEQFF.

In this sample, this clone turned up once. This chain's CDR3 is CASSLPPDTQYF. In nucleotides, the CDR3 is TGTGCCAGCAGCTTACCTCCAGATACGCAGTATTTT. The rearrangement links TRBV7-8 to TRBJ2-3; D is unclear. There are 12 residues in the CDR3. V lost 2 bases, J lost 4 bases, and 4 bases lay in between. Per the germline V gene, CDR1 is SGHVS and CDR2 is FQNEAQ. Together with reference TRBV7-8 and TRBJ2-3, the CDR3 gives the full variable domain: GAGVSQSPRYKVAKRGQDVALRCDPISGHVSLFWYQQALGQGPEFLTYFQNEAQLDKSGLPSDRFFAERPEGSVSTLKIQRTQQEDSAVYLCASSLPPDTQYFGPGTRLTVL.

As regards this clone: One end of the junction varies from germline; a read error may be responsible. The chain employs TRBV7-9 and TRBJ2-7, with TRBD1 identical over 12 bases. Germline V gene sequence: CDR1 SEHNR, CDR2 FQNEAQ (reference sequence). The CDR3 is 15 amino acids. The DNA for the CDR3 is TGTTCCAGCAGCCGGGGGACAGGGGGCTTGAACGAGCAGTACTTC. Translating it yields CSSSRGTGGLNEQYF. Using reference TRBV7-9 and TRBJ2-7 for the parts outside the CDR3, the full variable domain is DTGVSQNPRHKITKRGQNVTFRCDPISEHNRLYWYRQTLGQGPEFLTYFQNEAQLEKSRLLSDRFSAERPKGSFSTLEIQRTEQGDSAMYLCSSSRGTGGLNEQYFGPGTRLTVT.

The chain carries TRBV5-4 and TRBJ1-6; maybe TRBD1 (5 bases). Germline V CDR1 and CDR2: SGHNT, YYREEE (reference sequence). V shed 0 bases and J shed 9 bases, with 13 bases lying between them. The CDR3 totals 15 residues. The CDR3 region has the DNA TGTGCCAGCAGCTTGGCAAGGAGGGGAGGTTCACCCCTCCACTTT. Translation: CASSLARRGGSPLHF.

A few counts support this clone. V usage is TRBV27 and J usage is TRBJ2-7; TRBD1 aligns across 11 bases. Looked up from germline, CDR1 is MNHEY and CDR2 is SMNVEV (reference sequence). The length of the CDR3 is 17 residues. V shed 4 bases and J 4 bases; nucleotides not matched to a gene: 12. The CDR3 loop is CASSSSLPGQGVYEQYF. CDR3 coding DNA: TGTGCCAGCAGTTCTTCATTGCCGGGACAGGGGGTTTACGAGCAGTACTTC.

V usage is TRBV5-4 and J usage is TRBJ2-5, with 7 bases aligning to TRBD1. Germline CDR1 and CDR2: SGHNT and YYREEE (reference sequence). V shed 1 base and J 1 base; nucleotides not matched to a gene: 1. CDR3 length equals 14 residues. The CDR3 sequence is CASSLRQGQETQYF. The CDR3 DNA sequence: TGTGCCAGCAGCTTGAGACAGGGCCAAGAGACCCAGTACTTC.

CDR3 DNA: TGTGCCAGTAGTATTAGGCCGGGAGTTAATGAAAAACTGTTTTTT. As protein: CASSIRPGVNEKLFF. The chain combines TRBV19 with TRBJ1-4; D not certain. CDR3 length equals 15 residues. Trimming took 3 bases from V and 4 from J, leaving 12 bases between them. The germline V gene has CDR1 LNHDA and CDR2 SQIVND (reference sequence).

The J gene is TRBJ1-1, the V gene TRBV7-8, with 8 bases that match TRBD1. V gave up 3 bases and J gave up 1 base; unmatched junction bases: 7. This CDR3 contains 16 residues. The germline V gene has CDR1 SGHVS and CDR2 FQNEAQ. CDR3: CASSFAGGARNTEAFF. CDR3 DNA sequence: TGTGCCAGCAGCTTCGCAGGGGGCGCGAGGAACACTGAAGCTTTCTTT.

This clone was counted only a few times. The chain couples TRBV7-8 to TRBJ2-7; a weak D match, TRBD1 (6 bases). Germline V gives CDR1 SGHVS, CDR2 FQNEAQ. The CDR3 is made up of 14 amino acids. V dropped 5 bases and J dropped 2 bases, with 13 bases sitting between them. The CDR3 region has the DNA TGTGCCAGCAGCAGCCGGGACAACCCCTACGAGCAGTACTTC. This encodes CASSSRDNPYEQYF.

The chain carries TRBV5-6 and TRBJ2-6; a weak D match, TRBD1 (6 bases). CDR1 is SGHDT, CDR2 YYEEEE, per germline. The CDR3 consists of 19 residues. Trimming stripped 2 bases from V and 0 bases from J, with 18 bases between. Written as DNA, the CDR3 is TGTGCCAGCAGCTTCAAGTTGGGCAGGGGCGGCTCTGGGGCCAACGTCCTGACTTTC. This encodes CASSFKLGRGGSGANVLTF.

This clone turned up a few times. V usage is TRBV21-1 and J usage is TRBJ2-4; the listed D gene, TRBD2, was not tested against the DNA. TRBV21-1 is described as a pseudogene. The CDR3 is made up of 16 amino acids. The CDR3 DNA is TGTGCCAGCAGCCACAAAGGGCGGACTAGCGGGAACATTCAGTACTTC. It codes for CASSHKGRTSGNIQYF.

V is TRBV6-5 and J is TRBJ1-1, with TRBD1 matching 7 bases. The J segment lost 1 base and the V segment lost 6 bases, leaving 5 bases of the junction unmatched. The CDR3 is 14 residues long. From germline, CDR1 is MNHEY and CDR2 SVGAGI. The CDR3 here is CASRRDRANTEAFF. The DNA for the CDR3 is TGTGCCAGCAGACGAGACAGGGCGAACACTGAAGCTTTCTTT.

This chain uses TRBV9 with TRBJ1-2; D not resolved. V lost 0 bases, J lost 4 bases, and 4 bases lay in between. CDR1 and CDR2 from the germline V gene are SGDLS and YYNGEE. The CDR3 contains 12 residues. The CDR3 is CASSVGLYGYTF. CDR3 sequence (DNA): TGTGCCAGCAGCGTAGGTCTCTATGGCTACACCTTC.